A selection of T cell receptor beta chains follows, all from one sample in a study of response to subunit inactivated influenza vaccine. TCRdb itself ran the RT-PCR reads through MiXCR, one entry per CDR3 protein. The sample lists about 480,000 distinct CDR3 sequences; 10% to 15% were seen once. Sequenced material: PBMCs from blood, taken roughly 6 weeks after vaccination. These receptor sequences come from a man aged 45-60 years who received an inactivated influenza vaccine. CDR3s include the opening cysteine and the closing phenylalanine or tryptophan. Each record gives: clone size, J gene, V gene, CDR3 length, D gene, CDR3 protein, CDR3 DNA. D genes are given only for firm matches. Size tells how often a clone was seen (once, few, many) or the class of an expanded clone, and some rows leave it out.

many	TRBJ2-3	TRBV7-8	15	TRBD2	CASSLWGGITDTQYF	TGTGCCAGCAGCCTCTGGGGGGGTATCACAGATACGCAGTATTTT
few	TRBJ1-1	TRBV5-1	15	TRBD1	CASSLPGQGRTEAFF	TGCGCCAGCAGCCTCCCCGGACAGGGGAGAACTGAAGCTTTCTTT
NA	TRBJ2-1	TRBV5-6	15	TRBD2	CASSTGTSGVGEQFF	TGTGCCAGCAGCACCGGGACTAGCGGGGTAGGGGAGCAGTTCTTC
few	TRBJ1-1	TRBV6-5	14	NA	CASSYTITGTSAFF	TGTGCCAGCAGTTACACAATCACCGGGACATCAGCTTTCTTT
NA	TRBJ2-7	TRBV29-1	11	NA	CSVQDFYEQYF	TGCAGCGTCCAGGACTTCTACGAGCAGTACTTC
NA	TRBJ1-6	TRBV12-3/TRBV12-4	12	TRBD1	CASSETGGRLHF	TGTGCCAGCAGCGAGACAGGGGGCCGGCTCCACTTT
NA	TRBJ2-5	TRBV21-1	13	NA	CASIRRLQETQYF	TGTGCCAGCATCCGACGGCTCCAAGAGACCCAGTACTTC
few	TRBJ2-5	TRBV7-2	12	NA	CASSRPPETQYF	TGTGCCAGCAGCCGCCCTCCGGAGACCCAGTACTTC
few	TRBJ1-2	TRBV15	14	NA	CATSGSGPTGGYTF	TGTGCCACCAGCGGATCCGGGCCAACCGGTGGCTACACCTTC
NA	TRBJ1-3	TRBV7-9	15	NA	CASSKQGAAGNTIYF	TGTGCCAGCAGCAAACAGGGAGCGGCTGGAAACACCATATATTTT
NA	TRBJ2-3	TRBV4-3	15	NA	CASSQGGSSTDTQYF	TGCGCCAGCAGCCAAGGAGGCAGCAGCACAGATACGCAGTATTTT
NA	TRBJ2-7	TRBV29-1	14	TRBD2	CSVQTSGRTYEQYF	TGCAGCGTCCAAACTAGCGGGAGGACTTACGAGCAGTACTTC
many	TRBJ1-1	TRBV29-1	14	NA	CSASSGLENTEAFF	TGCAGCGCCAGTAGCGGGTTGGAGAACACTGAAGCTTTCTTT
NA	TRBJ2-3	TRBV29-1	14	TRBD2	CSARGTSGGDTQYF	TGCAGCGCCCGAGGGACTAGCGGGGGTGATACGCAGTATTTT
few	TRBJ1-1	TRBV7-8	14	TRBD1	CASSYGTAFNKAFF	TGTGCCAGCAGTTACGGGACAGCCTTCAACAAAGCTTTCTTT
few	TRBJ2-1	TRBV20-1	14	NA	CSARGRIIHNEQFF	TGCAGTGCTAGAGGACGGATCATTCACAATGAGCAGTTCTTC
few	TRBJ1-2	TRBV30	12	TRBD1	CAWSDWTGKATF	TGTGCCTGGAGTGATTGGACAGGGAAGGCCACCTTC
many	TRBJ2-7	TRBV24-1	10	NA	CATVEVEQYF	TGTGCCACAGTAGAGGTCGAGCAGTACTTC
few	TRBJ2-3	TRBV28	15	TRBD1	CASRDYRDRGDTQYF	TGTGCCAGCAGGGATTACCGGGACAGGGGAGATACGCAGTATTTT
many	TRBJ2-3	TRBV20-1	16	TRBD2	CSARSGLAGYTDTQYF	TGCAGTGCTAGAAGTGGACTAGCGGGATACACAGATACGCAGTATTTT
NA	TRBJ2-1	TRBV25-1	16	NA	CASSEYRESSYNEQFF	TGTGCCAGCAGTGAGTACAGAGAGAGCTCCTACAATGAGCAGTTCTTC
few	TRBJ2-6	TRBV7-9	15	NA	CASSLPLTGANVLTF	TGTGCCAGCAGCTTACCATTGACCGGGGCCAACGTCCTGACTTTC
NA	TRBJ2-7	TRBV3-1	14	NA	CASSRSGLREEQYF	TGTGCCAGCAGCCGGAGCGGCCTCCGGGAAGAGCAGTACTTC
many	TRBJ2-3	TRBV20-1	15	NA	CSASMAGTSTDTQYF	TGCAGTGCTAGTATGGCGGGTACCAGCACAGATACGCAGTATTTT
many	TRBJ2-3	TRBV24-1	11	NA	CATSGGDTQYF	TGTGCCACCAGTGGAGGAGATACGCAGTATTTT
NA	TRBJ1-5	TRBV27	15	NA	CASSLWGRGNQPQHF	TGTGCCAGCAGTTTATGGGGCAGGGGCAATCAGCCCCAGCATTTT
few	TRBJ1-6	TRBV6-1	16	NA	CASSEKYDLRGSPLHF	TGTGCCAGCAGTGAAAAGTATGATCTCCGGGGTTCACCCCTCCACTTT
NA	TRBJ2-7	TRBV7-2	15	NA	CASSIAGTLGGEQYF	TGTGCCAGCAGCATAGCCGGGACGCTTGGAGGGGAGCAGTACTTC
NA	TRBJ1-5	TRBV10-3	14	TRBD1	CASRRDRDNQPQHF	TGTGCCAGCAGAAGGGACAGGGACAATCAGCCCCAGCATTTT
many	TRBJ1-1	TRBV20-1	12	NA	CSASGPDTEAFF	TGCAGTGCTTCTGGTCCCGACACTGAAGCTTTCTTT
NA	TRBJ2-3	TRBV7-3	15	NA	CASSLLGLATDTQYF	TGTGCCAGCAGTCTGCTGGGACTGGCAACAGATACGCAGTATTTT
NA	TRBJ2-1	TRBV20-1	11	TRBD1	CSARGGHEQFF	TGCAGTGCCCGAGGGGGCCATGAGCAGTTCTTC
few	TRBJ2-2	TRBV4-2	15	TRBD2	CASSHGSGGPGELFF	TGTGCCAGCAGCCATGGAAGCGGGGGCCCCGGGGAGCTGTTTTTT
many	TRBJ1-6	TRBV4-2	18	NA	CASSQDFRSSSYNSPLHF	TGTGCCAGCAGCCAAGATTTTAGGAGCAGCTCCTATAATTCACCCCTCCACTTT
many	TRBJ2-1	TRBV12-3/TRBV12-4	12	NA	CASSNSVNEQFF	TGTGCCAGCAGCAATAGCGTAAATGAGCAGTTCTTC
few	TRBJ2-7	TRBV5-1	14	NA	CASSLTRDSYEQYF	TGCGCCAGCAGCTTGACACGAGACTCCTACGAGCAGTACTTC
once	TRBJ1-1	TRBV19	16	NA	CARRSEQRVGNTEAFF	TGTGCCAGAAGATCTGAACAGCGGGTTGGGAACACTGAAGCTTTCTTT
NA	TRBJ2-1	TRBV3-1	15	NA	CASSQDAAGYNEQFF	TGTGCCAGCAGCCAAGACGCTGCAGGGTACAATGAGCAGTTCTTC
NA	TRBJ2-3	TRBV9	17	TRBD2	CASSVAPPAGGRDTQYF	TGTGCCAGCAGCGTAGCACCTCCAGCGGGGGGGAGAGATACGCAGTATTTT
NA	TRBJ2-3	TRBV5-5	14	NA	CASSLQESTDTQYF	TGTGCCAGCAGCTTGCAGGAAAGCACAGATACGCAGTATTTT
NA	TRBJ2-7	TRBV6-5	15	TRBD2	CASSYGLADYYEQYF	TGTGCCAGCAGTTACGGCCTAGCGGACTACTACGAGCAGTACTTC